The clone carrying this T cell receptor beta chain was seen many times. The antigen is unknown. This sample was included in a study of T cells in Graves' hyperthyroidism and ophthalmopathy. Study-wide results and caveats: From stable hyperthyroidism, ophthalmopathy was separated by a 13 V-J model.

The investigators amplified TCR beta CDR3 regions from RNA transcripts. The primer set for the first-round RT-PCR of the TCR CDR3 was HTBI. TCRdb recomputed calls from the multiplex PCR reads with MiXCR, one row per CDR3 protein. Altogether fewer than 650,000 distinct CDR3 sequences are present, approximately 14% being singletons, with the ten largest covering approximately 5.7%. Germline V gives CDR1 LNHDA, CDR2 SQIVND (reference sequence). The CDR3 is made up of 17 amino acids. The junction had 7 bases not matched to a gene; V was cut back by 6 bases and J by 0 bases. A sample of blood taken at first hyperthyroidism diagnosis preceded any ophthalmopathy symptoms.

The chain has TRBV19 and TRBJ2-3, with 12 bases identical to TRBD2. The receptor was derived from a woman in her thirties with Graves' hyperthyroidism that later progressed to Graves' ophthalmopathy. Specimen: blood. Here the CDR3 DNA reads TGTGCCAGTAGCACTAGCGGGAGGCTTACTAGCACAGATACGCAGTATTTT. Protein: CASSTSGRLTSTDTQYF.